The 21 T cell receptor beta chains below come from one sample, sequenced in a study of tumor-infiltrating lymphocytes in glioblastoma multiforme. Multiple V-beta primers and a C-beta primer amplified TCRB from RNA. MiXCR was run by TCRdb on the multiplex PCR reads, yielding one entry per CDR3 protein. The sample includes more than 12,000 distinct CDR3 sequences, 65% to 80% of them seen just once. Sequencing was performed on brain tumor tissue. Receptors were obtained from a male donor with glioblastoma.

V is TRBV29-1 and J is TRBJ2-7, with 7 bases that match TRBD1. Germline values: CDR1 SQVTM, CDR2 ANQGSEA. With V trimmed by 4 bases and J by 6 bases, 6 bases remained unmatched. This CDR3 has 12 residues. The CDR3 loop reads CSVGSDRLEQYF. CDR3 bases: TGCAGCGTTGGGTCGGACAGGCTCGAGCAGTACTTC.

In the case of this clonotype: A read error may produce the germline difference seen at one junction end. V and J are TRBV11-3 and TRBJ2-5, with 7 nucleotides matching TRBD1. The CDR3 covers 14 residues. The germline gives CDR1 SGHNT, CDR2 YENEEA. CDR3: CASSSGQFQETQYF. The CDR3, as DNA: TGTGCCAGTAGCTCGGGACAGTTCCAAGAGACCCAGTACTTC.

Concerning this clonotype: Compared with germline, one end of the junction differs, possibly owing to a read error. This rearrangement joins TRBV5-1 to TRBJ2-3; 7 nucleotides agree with TRBD2. CDR1 and CDR2 (germline): SGHRS, YFSETQ. This CDR3 region has 12 residues. Here the CDR3 DNA reads TGCGTCAGCAGCTGGACTAGTGATACGCAGTATTTT. Amino acids: CVSSWTSDTQYF. The whole variable domain, filled in from reference TRBV5-1 and TRBJ2-3, reads KAGVTQTPRYLIKTRGQQVTLSCSPISGHRSVSWYQQTPGQGLQFLFEYFSETQRNKGNFPGRFSGRQFSNSRSEMNVSTLELGDSALYLCVSSWTSDTQYFGPGTRLTVL.

This clonotype came up a few times. The J gene is TRBJ2-7, the V gene TRBV20-1, with D unclear. There are 13 residues in the CDR3. Trimming stripped 0 bases from V and 0 bases from J, with 6 bases between. Germline-derived CDR1 and CDR2 are DFQATT and SNEGSKA (reference sequence). The CDR3, as DNA: TGCAGTGCTAGAGAGGCGGACTCCTACGAGCAGTACTTC. As protein: CSAREADSYEQYF.

In the case of this clonotype: One end of the junction is discordant with germline, which a read error may explain. The chain has TRBV5-1 and TRBJ1-3; a weak D match, TRBD1 (5 bases). This CDR3 is built from 16 residues. The germline gives CDR1 SGHRS, CDR2 YFSETQ. CDR3 residues: CARSLDSGVIGNTIYF. The CDR3, as DNA: TGCGCCAGAAGCTTGGATTCGGGGGTTATTGGAAACACCATATATTTT.

The CDR3 sequence: CSVELLSYNEQFF. The CDR3 nucleotides are TGCAGCGTTGAACTACTAAGCTACAATGAGCAGTTCTTC. The chain couples TRBV29-1 to TRBJ2-1, with D unresolved. Trimming stripped 2 bases from V and 3 bases from J, with 8 bases between. The length of the CDR3 is 13 residues. Looked up from germline, CDR1 is SQVTM and CDR2 is ANQGSEA.

This clonotype was observed a single time. The CDR3 sequence is CASSLWGQLNQPQHF. In nucleotides, the CDR3 is TGTGCCAGCAGTTTATGGGGACAGCTGAATCAGCCCCAGCATTTT. The chain employs TRBV28 and TRBJ1-5, with 7 nucleotides matching TRBD1. V lost 0 bases, J lost 4 bases, and 3 bases stayed unmatched. CDR3 length: 15 amino acids. Germline assignment: CDR1 MDHEN and CDR2 SYDVKM.

The V gene is TRBV6-6, the J gene TRBJ2-7, with TRBD1 matching 10 bases. The J segment lost 2 bases and the V segment lost 4 bases, leaving 8 bases of the junction unmatched. This CDR3 is built from 16 residues. CDR1 is MNHNY and CDR2 is SVGAGI in the germline V gene (reference sequence). This CDR3 is CASSFSTGQGTYEQYF. In DNA, the CDR3 is TGTGCCAGCAGTTTCTCGACGGGACAGGGGACCTACGAGCAGTACTTC.

This rearrangement joins TRBV11-1 to TRBJ2-3; possibly TRBD1 or TRBD2 for D (5 bases each). The CDR3 sequence is 16 residues long. The V gene lost 1 base and the J gene lost 1 base, with 12 bases spanning the gap. Per germline, CDR1 SGHAT and CDR2 FQDESV (reference sequence). DNA for the CDR3: TGTGCCAGCAGCTTAGGATTAGTGGGGGGCACAGATACGCAGTATTTT. Residues: CASSLGLVGGTDTQYF.

Many counts were recorded for this clonotype. The chain uses TRBV11-2 and TRBJ2-7, with D possibly matching TRBD1 (6 bases). This CDR3 has 15 amino acids. CDR1 and CDR2 (germline): SGHAT, FQNNGV. V lost 5 bases to trimming and J lost 4 bases, with 18 bases between them. DNA for the CDR3: TGTGCCAGCAGCCAGCTAACGGGACACTCTTACGAGCAGTACTTC. It yields the protein CASSQLTGHSYEQYF.

The V gene is TRBV6-1, the J gene TRBJ2-3; TRBD1 aligns across 8 bases. V was clipped by 5 bases and J by 0 bases; unmatched bases: 7. Germline CDR1 MNHNS, CDR2 SASEGT. This CDR3 comprises 16 residues. CDR3 nucleotides: TGTGCCAGCAGTCCACGGCAGGGGGCCAGCACAGATACGCAGTATTTT. Residues: CASSPRQGASTDTQYF.

About this clonotype itself: Mismatch with germline at one junction end may stem from a read error. The V gene is TRBV11-1, the J gene TRBJ2-3; 9 bases agree with TRBD2. The CDR3 has 16 residues. Germline assignment: CDR1 SGHAT and CDR2 FQDESV (reference sequence). The CDR3 loop reads CASSLGLAENTNTQYF. In nucleotides, the CDR3 is TGTGCCAGCAGCTTAGGACTAGCGGAGAACACAAATACGCAGTATTTT.

About this clonotype itself: As the CDR3 is not closed by the conserved phenylalanine or tryptophan, this likely results from a read error. The limits of the CDR3 on the DNA are not certain, so only TCRdb's listed CDR3 is given. The chain uses TRBV11-1 and TRBJ2-7; the D call in the table, TRBD1, was not verified against the DNA. The CDR3 is made up of 16 amino acids, end residues included. From germline, CDR1 is SGHAT and CDR2 FQDESV (reference sequence). CDR3 in amino acids: CASSLARLDKGYERYS.

The chain links TRBV13 to TRBJ1-2; a possible D gene is TRBD1 (6 bases). Per germline, CDR1 PRHDT and CDR2 FYEKMQ (reference sequence). Trimming left V 3 bases short and J 7 bases short, with 12 bases between. This CDR3 has 13 amino acids. The CDR3 DNA sequence: TGTGCCAGCAGCTTTTCAGGGGCTCTTGGCTACACCTTC. Encoded protein: CASSFSGALGYTF. Complete variable domain (other parts from reference TRBV13 and TRBJ1-2): AAGVIQSPRHLIKEKRETATLKCYPIPRHDTVYWYQQGPGQDPQFLISFYEKMQSDKGSIPDRFSAQQFSDYHSELNMSSLELGDSALYFCASSFSGALGYTFGSGTRLTVV.

Points on this clonotype: An end of the junction does not agree with germline; a read error may underlie this. The rearrangement joins TRBV11-2 to TRBJ2-3; D is uncertain. This CDR3 has 17 amino acids. The germline V gene has CDR1 SGHAT and CDR2 FQNNGV. The CDR3 is CASSLDPANTCTDMQYF. For the CDR3, the DNA is TGTGCCAGCAGCTTAGATCCTGCAAACACTTGCACGGATATGCAGTATTTT.

This clonotype was recorded at least ten times. The rearrangement joins TRBV18 to TRBJ2-1; D gene ambiguous. From germline, CDR1 is KGHSH and CDR2 LQKENI. The CDR3 sequence is 16 residues long. Trimming stripped 3 bases from V and 6 bases from J, with 18 bases between. The CDR3, as DNA: TGTGCCAGCTCACCGCCACGGTTGGCTGGTCGCAATGAGCAGTTCTTC. Protein sequence: CASSPPRLAGRNEQFF.

This sequence joins TRBV20-1 and TRBJ2-1; 8 bases align to TRBD2. The end of the DNA aligns better with TRBJ2-5, so the J call may be wrong. This CDR3 spans 14 amino acids. The germline gives CDR1 DFQATT, CDR2 SNEGSKA (reference sequence). Here the CDR3 reads CSASNGRAGETQYF. CDR3 in DNA: TGCAGTGCTAGTAACGGGAGGGCCGGTGAGACCCAGTACTTC.

The table lists this clonotype with many counts. The chain employs TRBV30 and TRBJ1-1, with D perhaps TRBD1 (5 bases). Between the trimmed V and J ends, which lost 2 bases and 1 base, there was a span of 11 bases. This CDR3 comprises 14 residues. Germline CDR1 and CDR2: GTSNPN and SVGIG (reference sequence). CDR3 residues: CAWSTGTGNTEAFF. In nucleotides, the CDR3 is TGTGCCTGGAGTACCGGGACTGGGAACACTGAAGCTTTCTTT.

The sample holds many counts of this clonotype. The rearrangement joins TRBV30 to TRBJ2-7; D perhaps matches TRBD1 (5 bases). This CDR3 has 13 residues. Trimming took 2 bases from V and 6 from J, leaving 14 bases between them. Germline-derived CDR1 and CDR2 are GTSNPN and SVGIG (reference sequence). CDR3 DNA sequence: TGTGCCTGGAGTCGCGGTCAGGGTCGCGAGCAGTACTTC. Translation gives CAWSRGQGREQYF.

Remarks on this clonotype: At one of its ends the junction is not consistent with the germline gene, which may arise from a read error. The J gene is TRBJ2-1, the V gene TRBV10-1, with TRBD2 matching over 9 bases. CDR3 length equals 14 residues. Germline lookup yields CDR1 WNHNN and CDR2 SYGVQD (reference sequence). The CDR3 loop reads CAGSDSGSYNEQFF. CDR3 nucleotide sequence: TGCGCCGGCAGTGATAGCGGGAGCTACAATGAGCAGTTCTTC.

This clonotype occurred once. At one boundary the junction diverges from the germline segment, which might be a read error. The chain joins TRBV6-5 to TRBJ1-2; D perhaps matches TRBD1 (5 bases). Per the germline V gene, CDR1 is MNHEY and CDR2 is SVGAGI. There are 15 residues in the CDR3. The CDR3 bases are TGTGTCAGCGGTTACTTAGCCGACAGCTTCAAAGGCTACACCTTC. Its translation: CVSGYLADSFKGYTF.